This passage covers 2 T cell receptor beta chains from one sample sequenced in a study of T cells in Graves' hyperthyroidism and ophthalmopathy. RNA transcripts gave rise to amplified TCR beta CDR3 regions. Researchers ran a first-round RT-PCR on the TCR CDR3 using the HTBI primer set. A single record per CDR3 protein comes from TCRdb applying MiXCR to the multiplex PCR reads. The sample lists fewer than 650,000 distinct CDR3 sequences, roughly 14% seen once, with approximately 4.3% in the top ten. Specimen: blood. These receptors came from a woman in her 40s with Graves' ophthalmopathy.

This clonotype was recorded a few times. The chain recombines TRBV6-2 or TRBV6-3 with TRBJ2-7, with 9 nucleotides matching TRBD2. This CDR3 is 14 amino acids long. Germline CDR1 MNHEY, CDR2 SVGEGT. With V trimmed by 5 bases and J by 3 bases, 5 bases remained unmatched. CDR3 sequence: CASSQGTSNYEQYF. In DNA form, the CDR3 reads TGTGCCAGCAGTCAAGGGACTAGCAACTACGAGCAGTACTTC.

The gene calls are TRBV30 and TRBJ1-1, with a tentative D call TRBD1 (5 bases). The germline V and J ends were trimmed by 5 bases and 3 bases, with 10 bases remaining between them. Germline lookup yields CDR1 GTSNPN and CDR2 SVGIG (reference sequence). The CDR3 has 12 residues. DNA of the CDR3: TGTGCCTGGGGCGCGGGGCACACTGAAGCTTTCTTT. It is translated as CAWGAGHTEAFF.